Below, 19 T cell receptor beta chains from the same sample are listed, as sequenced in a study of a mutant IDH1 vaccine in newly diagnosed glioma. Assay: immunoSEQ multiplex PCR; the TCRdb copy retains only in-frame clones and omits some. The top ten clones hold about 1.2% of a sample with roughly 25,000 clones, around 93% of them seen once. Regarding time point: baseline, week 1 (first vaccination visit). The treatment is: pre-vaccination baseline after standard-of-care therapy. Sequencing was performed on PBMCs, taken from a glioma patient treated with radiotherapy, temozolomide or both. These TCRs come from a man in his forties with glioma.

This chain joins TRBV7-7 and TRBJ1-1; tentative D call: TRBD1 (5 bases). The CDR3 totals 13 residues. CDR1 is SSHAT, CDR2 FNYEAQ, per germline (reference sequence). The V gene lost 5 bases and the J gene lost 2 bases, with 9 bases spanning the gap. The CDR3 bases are TGTGCCAGCAGCCCGGGGCTTAACACTGAAGCTTTCTTT. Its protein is CASSPGLNTEAFF.

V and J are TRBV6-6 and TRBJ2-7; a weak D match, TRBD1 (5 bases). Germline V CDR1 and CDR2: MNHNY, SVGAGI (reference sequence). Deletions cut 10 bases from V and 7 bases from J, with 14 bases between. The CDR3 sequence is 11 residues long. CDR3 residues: CAIGHGLEQYF. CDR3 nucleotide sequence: TGTGCCATTGGACACGGGTTGGAGCAGTACTTC.

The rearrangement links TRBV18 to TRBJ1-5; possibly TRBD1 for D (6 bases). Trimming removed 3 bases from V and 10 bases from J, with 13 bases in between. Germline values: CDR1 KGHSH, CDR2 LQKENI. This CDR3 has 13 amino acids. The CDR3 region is CASSPGGGKPQHF. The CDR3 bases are TGTGCCAGCTCACCTGGGGGGGGCAAACCCCAGCATTTT.

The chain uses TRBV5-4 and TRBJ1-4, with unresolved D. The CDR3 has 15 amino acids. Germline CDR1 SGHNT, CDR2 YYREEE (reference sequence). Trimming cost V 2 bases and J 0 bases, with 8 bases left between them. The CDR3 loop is CASSFRVSTNEKLFF. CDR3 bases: TGTGCCAGCAGCTTTAGGGTATCAACTAATGAAAAACTGTTTTTT. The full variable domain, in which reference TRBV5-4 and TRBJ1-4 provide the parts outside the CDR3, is ETGVTQSPTHLIKTRGQQVTLRCSSQSGHNTVSWYQQALGQGPQFIFQYYREEENGRGNFPPRFSGLQFPNYSSELNVNALELDDSALYLCASSFRVSTNEKLFFGSGTQLSVL.

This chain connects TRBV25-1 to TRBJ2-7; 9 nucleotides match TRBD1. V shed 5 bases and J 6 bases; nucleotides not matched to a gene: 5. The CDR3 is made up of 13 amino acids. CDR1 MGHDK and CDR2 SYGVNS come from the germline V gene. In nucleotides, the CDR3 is TGTGCCAGCAGTAACAGGGGGCTTTCCGAGCAGTACTTC. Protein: CASSNRGLSEQYF.

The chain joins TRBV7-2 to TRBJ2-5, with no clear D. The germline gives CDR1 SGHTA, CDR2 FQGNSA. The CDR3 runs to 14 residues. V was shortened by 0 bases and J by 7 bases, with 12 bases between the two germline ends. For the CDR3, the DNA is TGTGCCAGCAGCTTAGCAGGACCCCCGTGGACCCAGTACTTC. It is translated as CASSLAGPPWTQYF. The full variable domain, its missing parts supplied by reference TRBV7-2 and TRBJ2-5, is GAGVSQSPSNKVTEKGKDVELRCDPISGHTALYWYRQSLGQGLEFLIYFQGNSAPDKSGLPSDRFSAERTGGSVSTLTIQRTQQEDSAVYLCASSLAGPPWTQYFGPGTRLLVL.

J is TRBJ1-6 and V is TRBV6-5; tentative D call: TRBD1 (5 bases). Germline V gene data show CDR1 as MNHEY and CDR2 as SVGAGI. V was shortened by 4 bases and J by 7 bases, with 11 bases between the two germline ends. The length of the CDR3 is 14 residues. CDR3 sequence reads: CASSSMGGNSPLHF. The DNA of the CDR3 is TGTGCCAGCAGTTCGATGGGGGGGAATTCACCCCTCCACTTT.

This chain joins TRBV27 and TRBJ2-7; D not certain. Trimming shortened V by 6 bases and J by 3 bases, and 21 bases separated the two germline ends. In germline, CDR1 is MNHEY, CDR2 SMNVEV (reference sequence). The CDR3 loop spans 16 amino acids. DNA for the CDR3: TGTGCCAGCAGCTTTATGATAGGCACCTCATTCTACGAGCAGTACTTC. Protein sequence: CASSFMIGTSFYEQYF.

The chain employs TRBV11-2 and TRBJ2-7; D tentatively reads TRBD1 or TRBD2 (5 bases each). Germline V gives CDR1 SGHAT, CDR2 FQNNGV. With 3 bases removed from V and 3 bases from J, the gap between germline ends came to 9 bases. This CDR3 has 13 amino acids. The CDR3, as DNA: TGTGCCAGCAGCTTGCAGGGAGACTACGAGCAGTACTTC. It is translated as CASSLQGDYEQYF.

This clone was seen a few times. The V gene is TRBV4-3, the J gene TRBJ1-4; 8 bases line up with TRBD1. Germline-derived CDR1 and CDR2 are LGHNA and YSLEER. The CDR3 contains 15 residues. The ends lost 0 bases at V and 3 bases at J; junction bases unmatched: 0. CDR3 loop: CASSQDRGPNEKLFF. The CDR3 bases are TGCGCCAGCAGCCAAGACAGGGGGCCTAATGAAAAACTGTTTTTT.

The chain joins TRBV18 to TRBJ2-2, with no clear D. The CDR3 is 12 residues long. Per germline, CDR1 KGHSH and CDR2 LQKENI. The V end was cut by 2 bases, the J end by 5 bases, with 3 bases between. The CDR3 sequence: CASSPYTGELFF. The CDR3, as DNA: TGTGCCAGCTCACCATATACCGGGGAGCTGTTTTTT.

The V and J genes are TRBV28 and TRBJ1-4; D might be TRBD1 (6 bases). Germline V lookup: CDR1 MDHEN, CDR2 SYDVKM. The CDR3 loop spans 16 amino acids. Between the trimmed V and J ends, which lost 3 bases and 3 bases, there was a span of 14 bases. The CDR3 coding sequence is TGTGCCAGCAGTTTCCTCACAGGGTTTTCTAATGAAAAACTGTTTTTT. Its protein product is CASSFLTGFSNEKLFF.

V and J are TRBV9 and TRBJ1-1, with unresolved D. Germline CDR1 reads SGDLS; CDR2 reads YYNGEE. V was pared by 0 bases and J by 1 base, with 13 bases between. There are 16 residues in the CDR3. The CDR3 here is CASSVALEGPNTEAFF. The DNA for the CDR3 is TGTGCCAGCAGCGTAGCTTTAGAGGGCCCGAACACTGAAGCTTTCTTT.

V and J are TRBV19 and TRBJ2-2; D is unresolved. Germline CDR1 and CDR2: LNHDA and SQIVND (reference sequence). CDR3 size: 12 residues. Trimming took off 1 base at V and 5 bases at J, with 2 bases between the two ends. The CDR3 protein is CASSIATGELFF. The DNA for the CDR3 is TGTGCCAGTAGTATAGCAACCGGGGAGCTGTTTTTT.

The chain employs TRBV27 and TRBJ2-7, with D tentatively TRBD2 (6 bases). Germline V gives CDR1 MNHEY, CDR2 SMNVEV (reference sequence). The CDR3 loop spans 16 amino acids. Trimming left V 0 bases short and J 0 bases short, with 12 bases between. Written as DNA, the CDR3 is TGTGCCAGCAGTTTATCAGTCGGGAGCCGCTCCTACGAGCAGTACTTC. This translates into CASSLSVGSRSYEQYF.

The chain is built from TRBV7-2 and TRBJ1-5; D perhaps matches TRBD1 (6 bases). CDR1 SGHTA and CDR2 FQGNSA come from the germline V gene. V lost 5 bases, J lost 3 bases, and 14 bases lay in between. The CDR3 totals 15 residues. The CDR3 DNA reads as TGTGCCAGCAGCAAAGGGGGGACTTACAATCAGCCCCAGCATTTT. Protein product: CASSKGGTYNQPQHF.

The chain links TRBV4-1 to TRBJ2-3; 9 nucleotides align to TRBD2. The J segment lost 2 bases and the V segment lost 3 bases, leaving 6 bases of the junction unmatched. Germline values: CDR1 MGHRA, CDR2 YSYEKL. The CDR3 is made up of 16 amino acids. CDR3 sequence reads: CASSQEREVYTDTQYF. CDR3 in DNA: TGCGCCAGCAGCCAGGAGCGGGAGGTTTACACAGATACGCAGTATTTT.

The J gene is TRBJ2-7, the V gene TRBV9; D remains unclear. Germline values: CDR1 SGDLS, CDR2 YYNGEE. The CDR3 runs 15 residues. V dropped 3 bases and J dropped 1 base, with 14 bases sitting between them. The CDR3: CASSEGAGNSYEQYF. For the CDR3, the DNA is TGTGCCAGCAGCGAGGGCGCAGGCAATTCCTACGAGCAGTACTTC. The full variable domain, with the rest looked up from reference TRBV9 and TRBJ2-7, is DSGVTQTPKHLITATGQRVTLRCSPRSGDLSVYWYQQSLDQGLQFLIQYYNGEERAKGNILERFSAQQFPDLHSELNLSSLELGDSALYFCASSEGAGNSYEQYFGPGTRLTVT.

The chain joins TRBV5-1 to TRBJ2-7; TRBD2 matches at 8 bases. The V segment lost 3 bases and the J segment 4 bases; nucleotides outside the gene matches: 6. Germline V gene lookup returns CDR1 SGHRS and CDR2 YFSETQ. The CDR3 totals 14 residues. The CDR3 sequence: CASSSPIAGYEQYF. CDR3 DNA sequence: TGCGCCAGCAGCTCGCCGATAGCGGGATACGAGCAGTACTTC.